The 27 T cell receptor beta chains below were found in one sample sequenced in a study of cytomegalovirus exposure and HLA in healthy donors. With 60 Vbeta and 13 Jbeta primers, the PCR was carried out. Repertoires were generated with immunoSEQ multiplex PCR, while TCRdb's copy carries only in-frame clones and drops some. The data contain about 140,000 clones, around 83% of them singletons. The sequenced sample consisted of PBMCs. These receptors all stem from a male donor in good health and CMV-seropositive.

The V call is TRBV7-9, the J call TRBJ2-1; D not certain. V lost 0 bases to trimming and J lost 6 bases, with 6 bases between them. Germline-derived CDR1 and CDR2 are SEHNR and FQNEAQ (reference sequence). CDR3 length equals 13 residues. As DNA, the CDR3 is TGTGCCAGCAGCTTAGCGACTGGCAATGAGCAGTTCTTC. Amino acids: CASSLATGNEQFF.

For the CDR3, the DNA is TGCGCCAGCAGCCAAGCCGCAGGGGGCTCATACAATGAGCAGTTCTTC. Its protein is CASSQAAGGSYNEQFF. This sequence joins TRBV4-1 and TRBJ2-1, with 8 nucleotides matching TRBD1. This CDR3 contains 16 residues. Germline trimming cut 1 base from V and 4 bases from J; bases unmatched to any gene: 6. Germline V gene lookup returns CDR1 MGHRA and CDR2 YSYEKL.

The genes are TRBV5-4 and TRBJ2-7; TRBD2 agrees at 7 bases. V shed 4 bases and J 0 bases; nucleotides not matched to a gene: 4. Germline CDR1 and CDR2: SGHNT and YYREEE (reference sequence). This CDR3 spans 14 amino acids. CDR3 nucleotides: TGTGCCAGCAGCACCAGCGGGGACTCCTACGAGCAGTACTTC. Translating it yields CASSTSGDSYEQYF.

The chain has TRBV18 and TRBJ1-4; D uncertain. Deletions cut 4 bases from V and 7 bases from J, with 16 bases between. Germline V gene sequence: CDR1 KGHSH, CDR2 LQKENI. This CDR3 is 15 amino acids long. The DNA of the CDR3 is TGTGCCAGCTCACGTTTTAAAGAGCGGGGTGAAAAACTGTTTTTT. Protein sequence: CASSRFKERGEKLFF. Supplemented by reference TRBV18 and TRBJ1-4, the full variable domain reads NAGVMQNPRHLVRRRGQEARLRCSPMKGHSHVYWYRQLPEEGLKFMVYLQKENIIDESGMPKERFSAEFPKEGPSILRIQQVVRGDSAAYFCASSRFKERGEKLFFGSGTQLSVL.

The DNA of the CDR3 is TGTGCCAGCAGAATAGCGGGAGTCGTTGCCCGCTACGAGCAGTACTTC. As protein: CASRIAGVVARYEQYF. The chain recombines TRBV21-1 with TRBJ2-7; the tabulated D call, TRBD2, remains unverified against the DNA. TRBV21-1 is given as a pseudogene. The CDR3 has 16 amino acids.

Points on this clone: The junction differs from germline at one of its ends, possibly a read error. The chain has TRBV2 and TRBJ1-5; the D is unclear. The CDR3 runs to 16 residues. Germline V gene data show CDR1 as SNHLY and CDR2 as FYNNEI. CDR3 sequence (DNA): TGTGCCAGCAGTGGCTCTCACCCTACGAATAATCGGCCCCAGCATTTT. It translates to CASSGSHPTNNRPQHF.

The table lists this clone with a few counts. The chain carries TRBV30 and TRBJ2-7; perhaps TRBD2 as D (6 bases). The germline CDR1 and CDR2 sequences are GTSNPN and SVGIG (reference sequence). The CDR3 covers 12 residues. The V gene lost 5 bases and the J gene lost 4 bases, with 12 bases spanning the gap. The DNA of the CDR3 is TGTGCCTGGGATACCCGGGGGTACGAGCAGTACTTC. It yields the protein CAWDTRGYEQYF.

This chain connects TRBV5-8 to TRBJ2-7; 11 bases line up with TRBD1. The CDR3 is made up of 15 amino acids. Germline-derived CDR1 and CDR2 are SGHTS and YDEGEE. V gave up 4 bases and J gave up 3 bases; unmatched junction bases: 6. As DNA, the CDR3 is TGTGCCAGCAGCCGCGGGACAGGGGGAGACTACGAGCAGTACTTC. It encodes CASSRGTGGDYEQYF.

The chain carries TRBV5-1 and TRBJ2-7, with a tentative D call TRBD2 (5 bases). The CDR3 spans 15 residues. Germline CDR1 reads SGHRS; CDR2 reads YFSETQ. Trimming shortened V by 6 bases and J by 3 bases, and 19 bases separated the two germline ends. CDR3 region: CASKTDVATSYEQYF. In DNA, the CDR3 is TGCGCCAGCAAAACAGATGTCGCCACTAGCTACGAGCAGTACTTC.

The V gene is TRBV2, the J gene TRBJ1-2, with D perhaps TRBD1 (6 bases). This CDR3 has 16 residues. Germline CDR1 and CDR2: SNHLY and FYNNEI. Trimming stripped 4 bases from V and 2 bases from J, with 17 bases between. CDR3 DNA sequence: TGTGCCAGCAGTGTTCCTTGGGGGGGGCAGAACTATGGCTACACCTTC. This codes for CASSVPWGGQNYGYTF.

This chain connects TRBV5-1 to TRBJ2-1; the D gene is possibly TRBD2 (5 bases). The CDR3 covers 16 residues. Trimming left V 0 bases short and J 7 bases short, with 17 bases between. In germline, CDR1 is SGHRS, CDR2 YFSETQ. CDR3 DNA: TGCGCCAGCAGCTTGGTGGAGGTGGGGTCGGGGAATGAGCAGTTCTTC. Translated: CASSLVEVGSGNEQFF.

This chain connects TRBV28 to TRBJ2-7; 7 bases match TRBD1. This CDR3 is 16 amino acids long. With 2 bases clipped from V and 3 bases from J, the junction kept 10 bases outside the gene matches. Germline loops: CDR1 MDHEN, CDR2 SYDVKM. Here the CDR3 DNA reads TGTGCCAGCAGTTTAAATCGATGGGGACAGCTCTACGAGCAGTACTTC. This codes for CASSLNRWGQLYEQYF.

This clone appeared a few times. V and J are TRBV5-1 and TRBJ2-5; 7 bases are a match to TRBD2. This CDR3 comprises 13 residues. Germline trimming cut 3 bases from V and 5 bases from J; bases unmatched to any gene: 4. Germline CDR1 is SGHRS and CDR2 is YFSETQ. The CDR3 region has the DNA TGCGCCAGCAGCTCCTTAGCGGGTGAGACCCAGTACTTC. Protein product: CASSSLAGETQYF.

This clone was counted between two and nine times. The chain carries TRBV10-3 and TRBJ2-2; weak D call: TRBD2 (6 bases). V lost 6 bases and J lost 1, with 15 bases in between. The CDR3 runs 16 residues. Germline V gene lookup returns CDR1 ENHRY and CDR2 SYGVKD. The CDR3 region has the DNA TGTGCCATCAGGAAAGGGCGGGAAGTGAACACCGGGGAGCTGTTTTTT. Its protein is CAIRKGREVNTGELFF.

The rearrangement joins TRBV5-4 to TRBJ2-5; TRBD2 agrees at 11 bases. Germline CDR1 reads SGHNT; CDR2 reads YYREEE (reference sequence). J was trimmed by 2 bases and V by 4 bases; bases with no gene match: 4. The CDR3 consists of 15 residues. The CDR3 region is CASSLTSGGQETQYF. CDR3 DNA: TGTGCCAGCAGCCTTACTAGCGGGGGACAAGAGACCCAGTACTTC.

This chain links TRBV6-1 with TRBJ2-2; 7 bases are a match to TRBD1. V was clipped by 2 bases and J by 3 bases; unmatched bases: 3. Germline loops: CDR1 MNHNS, CDR2 SASEGT. This CDR3 has 15 residues. CDR3 sequence (DNA): TGTGCCAGCAGTGAAAACAGGGGATACACCGGGGAGCTGTTTTTT. This codes for CASSENRGYTGELFF.

The chain links TRBV10-3 to TRBJ2-1, with a weak D call TRBD2 (7 bases). V shed 7 bases and J shed 9 bases, with 13 bases lying between them. The germline CDR1 and CDR2 sequences are ENHRY and SYGVKD. The CDR3 runs to 12 residues. The CDR3 sequence: CAIMEGGGEQFF. CDR3 DNA sequence: TGTGCCATCATGGAGGGGGGGGGTGAGCAGTTCTTC.

The chain recombines TRBV19 with TRBJ1-1; the D gene is possibly TRBD1 (6 bases). Per germline, CDR1 LNHDA and CDR2 SQIVND (reference sequence). The CDR3 has 16 residues. Trimming shortened V by 3 bases and J by 1 base, and 15 bases separated the two germline ends. The CDR3: CASSILAGARNTEAFF. The CDR3 DNA reads as TGTGCCAGTAGTATCTTGGCAGGGGCTCGGAACACTGAAGCTTTCTTT.

V and J are TRBV10-3 and TRBJ2-7, with D perhaps matching TRBD2 (5 bases). V was trimmed by 10 bases and J by 2 bases, leaving 27 bases between them. This CDR3 is 17 amino acids long. Germline V lookup: CDR1 ENHRY, CDR2 SYGVKD. CDR3 sequence: CATQQRLTRTEPYEQYF. The CDR3 region has the DNA TGTGCCACCCAGCAGAGACTAACCCGAACAGAGCCCTACGAGCAGTACTTC.

The J gene is TRBJ2-1, the V gene TRBV6-7; 10 bases fit TRBD2. TRBV6-7 is reported as an ORF; its role is uncertain. Losses at the gene ends were 7 bases for V and 9 bases for J; bases not matched to a gene: 15. This CDR3 region has 16 residues. The CDR3 loop reads CASTPSGGRLVSEQFF. CDR3 bases: TGTGCCAGCACCCCTAGCGGGGGCCGTCTTGTTAGTGAGCAGTTCTTC.

The rearrangement uses TRBV6-6 and TRBJ1-2; D uncertain. CDR1 MNHNY and CDR2 SVGAGI come from the germline V gene (reference sequence). The ends were cut back, 10 bases at V and 7 bases at J, with 16 bases in the middle. The length of the CDR3 is 12 residues. The CDR3 nucleotides read TGTGCCACCGACTGGAGGGCCGGTGGCTACACCTTC. Its translation: CATDWRAGGYTF.

V and J are TRBV6-5 and TRBJ2-7, with TRBD1 matching over 8 bases. Unmatched junction bases numbered 5, after V lost 3 bases and J lost 4 bases. Germline values: CDR1 MNHEY, CDR2 SVGAGI. The CDR3 sequence is 14 residues long. The CDR3 DNA reads as TGTGCCAGCAGTTATGTCAGGGGGCCTTACGAGCAGTACTTC. This translates into CASSYVRGPYEQYF.

The genes are TRBV27 and TRBJ2-3; D may be TRBD1 (6 bases). Trimming removed 0 bases from V and 6 bases from J, with 13 bases in between. The CDR3 consists of 15 residues. CDR1 MNHEY and CDR2 SMNVEV come from the germline V gene (reference sequence). The CDR3, as DNA: TGTGCCAGCAGTTTATCGGGGGAGAGGGGGGATACGCAGTATTTT. Its protein is CASSLSGERGDTQYF.

The chain recombines TRBV6-5 with TRBJ2-2; 11 positions match TRBD1. V shed 4 bases, J shed 7 bases, and the junction held 5 bases outside the gene matches. CDR3 length: 15 residues. Germline lookup yields CDR1 MNHEY and CDR2 SVGAGI. CDR3 region: CASSFRTGGNGELFF. The CDR3 DNA reads as TGTGCCAGCAGTTTTAGGACAGGGGGCAACGGGGAGCTGTTTTTT.

V is TRBV7-6 and J is TRBJ2-5; D may be TRBD2 (5 bases). V lost 1 base and J lost 4, with 10 bases in between. In germline, CDR1 is SGHVS, CDR2 FNYEAQ. The CDR3 covers 14 residues. The CDR3 is CASSLVPSLETQYF. The CDR3 nucleotides are TGTGCCAGCAGCTTAGTACCTAGCTTAGAGACCCAGTACTTC. The full variable domain, its missing parts supplied by reference TRBV7-6 and TRBJ2-5, is GAGVSQSPRYKVTKRGQDVALRCDPISGHVSLYWYRQALGQGPEFLTYFNYEAQQDKSGLPNDRFSAERPEGSISTLTIQRTEQRDSAMYRCASSLVPSLETQYFGPGTRLLVL.

This clone was seen only a few times. This chain joins TRBV13 and TRBJ1-1; D is unresolved. Trimming took 5 bases from V and 4 from J, leaving 17 bases between them. The CDR3 extends over 15 amino acids. Germline values: CDR1 PRHDT, CDR2 FYEKMQ (reference sequence). This chain's CDR3 is CASSGRSEGTTEAFF. The CDR3 DNA is TGTGCCAGCAGCGGCCGAAGTGAGGGTACCACTGAAGCTTTCTTT.

A few counts support this clone. The chain is built from TRBV4-3 and TRBJ1-2; no clear D gene. The CDR3 is 14 residues long. Trimming took off 0 bases at V and 8 bases at J, with 13 bases between the two ends. Germline-derived CDR1 and CDR2 are LGHNA and YSLEER. The CDR3 nucleotides are TGCGCCAGCAGCCAAGATCTTACGGAGTACGGCTACACCTTC. This encodes CASSQDLTEYGYTF.